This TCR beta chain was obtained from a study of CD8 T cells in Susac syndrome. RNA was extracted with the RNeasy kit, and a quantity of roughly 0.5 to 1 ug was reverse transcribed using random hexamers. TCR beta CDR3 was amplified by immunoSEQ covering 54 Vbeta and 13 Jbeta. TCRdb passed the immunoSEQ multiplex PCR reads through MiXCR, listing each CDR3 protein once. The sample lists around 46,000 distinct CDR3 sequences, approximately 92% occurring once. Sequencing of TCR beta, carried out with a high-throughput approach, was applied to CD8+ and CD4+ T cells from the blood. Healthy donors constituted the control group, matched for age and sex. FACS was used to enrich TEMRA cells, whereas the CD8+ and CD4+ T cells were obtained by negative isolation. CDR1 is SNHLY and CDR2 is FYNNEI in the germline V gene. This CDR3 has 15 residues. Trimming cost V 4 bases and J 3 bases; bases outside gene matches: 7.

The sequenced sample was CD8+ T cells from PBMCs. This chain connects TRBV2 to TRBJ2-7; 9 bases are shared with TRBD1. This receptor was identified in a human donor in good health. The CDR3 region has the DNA TGTGCCAGCAGTGTGGGACAGGGATTTTTCTACGAGCAGTACTTC. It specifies CASSVGQGFFYEQYF. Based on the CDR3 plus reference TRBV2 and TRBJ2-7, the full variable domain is EPEVTQTPSHQVTQMGQEVILRCVPISNHLYFYWYRQILGQKVEFLVSFYNNEISEKSEIFDDQFSVERPDGSNFTLKIRSTKLEDSAMYFCASSVGQGFFYEQYFGPGTRLTVT.